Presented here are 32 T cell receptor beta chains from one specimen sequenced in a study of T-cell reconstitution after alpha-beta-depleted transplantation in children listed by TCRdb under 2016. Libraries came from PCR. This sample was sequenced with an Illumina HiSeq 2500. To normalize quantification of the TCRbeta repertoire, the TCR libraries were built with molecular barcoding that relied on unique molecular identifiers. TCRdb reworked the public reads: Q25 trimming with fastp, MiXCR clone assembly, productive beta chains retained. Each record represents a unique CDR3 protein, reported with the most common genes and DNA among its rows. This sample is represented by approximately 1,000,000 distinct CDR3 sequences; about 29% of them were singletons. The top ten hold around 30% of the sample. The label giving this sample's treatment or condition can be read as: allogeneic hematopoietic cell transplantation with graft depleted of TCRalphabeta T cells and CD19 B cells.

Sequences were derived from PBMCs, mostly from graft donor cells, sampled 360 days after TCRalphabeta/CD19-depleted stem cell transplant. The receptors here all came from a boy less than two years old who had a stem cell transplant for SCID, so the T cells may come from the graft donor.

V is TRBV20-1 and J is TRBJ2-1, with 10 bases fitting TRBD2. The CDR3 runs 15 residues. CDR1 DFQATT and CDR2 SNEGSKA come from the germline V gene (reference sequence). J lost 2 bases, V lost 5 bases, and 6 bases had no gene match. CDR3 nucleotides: TGCAGTGCTCGTCCTAGCGGGGGACCCTACAATGAGCAGTTCTTC. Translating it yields CSARPSGGPYNEQFF.

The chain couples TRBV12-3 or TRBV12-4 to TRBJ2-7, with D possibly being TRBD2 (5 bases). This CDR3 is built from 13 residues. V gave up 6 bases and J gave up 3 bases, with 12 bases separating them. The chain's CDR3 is CASRVRGFYEQYF. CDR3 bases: TGTGCCAGCAGGGTACGGGGATTCTACGAGCAGTACTTC.

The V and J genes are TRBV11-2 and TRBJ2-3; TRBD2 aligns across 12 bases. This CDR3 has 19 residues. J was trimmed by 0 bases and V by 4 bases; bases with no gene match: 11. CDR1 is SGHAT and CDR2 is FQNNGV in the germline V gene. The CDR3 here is CASSSNLLAGGLSTDTQYF. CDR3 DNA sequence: TGTGCCAGCAGCTCTAATCTTCTAGCGGGGGGGCTTAGCACAGATACGCAGTATTTT.

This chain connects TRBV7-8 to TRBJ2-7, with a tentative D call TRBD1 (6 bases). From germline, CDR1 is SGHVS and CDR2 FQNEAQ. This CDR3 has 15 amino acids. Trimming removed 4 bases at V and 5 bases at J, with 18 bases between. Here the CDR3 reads CASSSRVAGVHEQYF. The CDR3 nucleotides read TGTGCCAGCAGCTCCCGAGTCGCAGGGGTCCACGAGCAGTACTTC.

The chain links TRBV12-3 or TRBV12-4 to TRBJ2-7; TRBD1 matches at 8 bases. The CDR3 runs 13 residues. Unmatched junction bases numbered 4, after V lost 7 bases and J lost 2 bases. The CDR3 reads CASTRTGTYEQYF. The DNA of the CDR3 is TGTGCCAGCACCAGGACAGGGACCTACGAGCAGTACTTC.

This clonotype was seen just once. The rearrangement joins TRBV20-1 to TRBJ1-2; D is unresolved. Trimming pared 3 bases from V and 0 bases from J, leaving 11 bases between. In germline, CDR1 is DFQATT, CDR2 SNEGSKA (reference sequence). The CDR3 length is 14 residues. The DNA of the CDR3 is TGCAGTGCTAGGGTCGGCAGATCTAACTATGGCTACACCTTC. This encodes CSARVGRSNYGYTF.

CDR3 coding DNA: TGCGCCAGCAGCCAGACTATCAGGGAATCCGGCTACACCTTC. Protein sequence: CASSQTIRESGYTF. This chain joins TRBV4-1 and TRBJ1-2; perhaps TRBD1 as D (5 bases). The CDR3 is made up of 14 amino acids. Germline-derived CDR1 and CDR2 are MGHRA and YSYEKL. V dropped 3 bases and J dropped 8 bases, with 16 bases sitting between them.

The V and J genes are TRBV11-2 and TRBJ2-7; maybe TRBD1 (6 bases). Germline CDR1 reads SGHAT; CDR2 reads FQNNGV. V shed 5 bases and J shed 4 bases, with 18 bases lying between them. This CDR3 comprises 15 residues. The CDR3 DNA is TGTGCCAGCAGCCCCAAAGTCGGGACAAAGTACGAGCAGTACTTC. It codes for CASSPKVGTKYEQYF.

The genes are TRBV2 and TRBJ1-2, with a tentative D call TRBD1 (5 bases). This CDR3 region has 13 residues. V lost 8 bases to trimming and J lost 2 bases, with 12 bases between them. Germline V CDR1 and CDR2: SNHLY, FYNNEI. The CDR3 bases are TGTGCCAGCGTAACAGGCCAGAACTATGGCTACACCTTC. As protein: CASVTGQNYGYTF.

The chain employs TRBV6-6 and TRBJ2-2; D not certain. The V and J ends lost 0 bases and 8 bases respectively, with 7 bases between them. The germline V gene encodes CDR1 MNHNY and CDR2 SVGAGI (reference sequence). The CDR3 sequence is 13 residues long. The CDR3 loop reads CASSYSGYGELFF. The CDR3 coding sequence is TGTGCCAGCAGTTACTCAGGGTATGGGGAGCTGTTTTTT.

CDR3 loop: CASSVQGATGELFF. The DNA of the CDR3 is TGTGCCAGCAGTGTACAGGGGGCCACCGGGGAGCTGTTTTTT. The chain recombines TRBV7-6 with TRBJ2-2, with 9 bases that match TRBD1. This CDR3 is built from 14 residues. Germline V lookup: CDR1 SGHVS, CDR2 FNYEAQ. After removal of 6 bases from V and 4 bases from J, the junction contained 3 bases not matched to a gene.

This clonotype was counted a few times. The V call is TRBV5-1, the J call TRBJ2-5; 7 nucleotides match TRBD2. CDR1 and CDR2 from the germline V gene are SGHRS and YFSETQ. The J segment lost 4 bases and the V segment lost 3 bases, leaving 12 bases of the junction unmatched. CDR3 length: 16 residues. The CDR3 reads CASSSDRAGFRETQYF. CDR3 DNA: TGCGCCAGCAGCTCCGACCGAGCGGGGTTCCGAGAGACCCAGTACTTC. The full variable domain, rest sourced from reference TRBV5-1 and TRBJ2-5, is KAGVTQTPRYLIKTRGQQVTLSCSPISGHRSVSWYQQTPGQGLQFLFEYFSETQRNKGNFPGRFSGRQFSNSRSEMNVSTLELGDSALYLCASSSDRAGFRETQYFGPGTRLLVL.

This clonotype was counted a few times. CDR3: CASSPALAGGTDTQYF. The CDR3 nucleotides read TGTGCCAGCAGCCCCGCTCTAGCGGGGGGGACAGATACGCAGTATTTT. This chain links TRBV6-1 with TRBJ2-3, with TRBD2 matching 12 bases. The germline CDR1 and CDR2 sequences are MNHNS and SASEGT. This CDR3 is built from 16 residues. V shed 6 bases, J shed 3 bases, and the junction held 7 bases outside the gene matches.

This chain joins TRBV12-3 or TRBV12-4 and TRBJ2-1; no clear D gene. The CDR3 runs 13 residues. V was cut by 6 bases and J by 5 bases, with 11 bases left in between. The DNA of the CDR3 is TGTGCCAGCAGCACCACTGAAAACAATGAGCAGTTCTTC. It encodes CASSTTENNEQFF.

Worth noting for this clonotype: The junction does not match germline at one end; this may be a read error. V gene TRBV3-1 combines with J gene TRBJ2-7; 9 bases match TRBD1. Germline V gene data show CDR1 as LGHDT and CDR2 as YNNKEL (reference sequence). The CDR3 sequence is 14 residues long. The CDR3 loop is CACSLTGGHYEQYF. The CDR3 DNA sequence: TGTGCCTGCAGTTTGACAGGGGGTCACTACGAGCAGTACTTC.

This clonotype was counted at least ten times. The chain's CDR3 is CSARDPTVSGNTIYF. The CDR3 bases are TGCAGTGCTAGAGATCCAACTGTCTCTGGAAACACCATATATTTT. The V and J genes are TRBV20-1 and TRBJ1-3; D is ambiguous. CDR1 is DFQATT and CDR2 is SNEGSKA in the germline V gene (reference sequence). The CDR3 runs 15 residues. The V and J ends lost 0 bases and 0 bases respectively, with 9 bases between them.

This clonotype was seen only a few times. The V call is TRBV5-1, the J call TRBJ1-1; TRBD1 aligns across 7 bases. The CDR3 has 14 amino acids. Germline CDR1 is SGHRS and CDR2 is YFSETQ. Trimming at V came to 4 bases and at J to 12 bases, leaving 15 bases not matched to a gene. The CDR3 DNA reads TGCGCCAGCAGCCAGCGACAGGGCGCCAAGAAGCCTTTCTTT. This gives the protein CASSQRQGAKKPFF.

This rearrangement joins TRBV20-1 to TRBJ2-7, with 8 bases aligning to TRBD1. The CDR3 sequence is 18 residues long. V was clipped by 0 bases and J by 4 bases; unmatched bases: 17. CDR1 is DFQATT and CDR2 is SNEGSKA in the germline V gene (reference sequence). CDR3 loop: CSARDKFVGQGAGYEQYF. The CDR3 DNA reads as TGCAGTGCTAGAGATAAATTTGTTGGCCAGGGGGCCGGTTACGAGCAGTACTTC.

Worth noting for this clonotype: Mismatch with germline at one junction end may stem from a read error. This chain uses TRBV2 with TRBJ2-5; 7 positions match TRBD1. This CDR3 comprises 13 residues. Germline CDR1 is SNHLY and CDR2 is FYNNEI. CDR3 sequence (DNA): TGTGCCAGCATTGAAAGGGGGCGCGAGACCCAGTACTTC. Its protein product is CASIERGRETQYF. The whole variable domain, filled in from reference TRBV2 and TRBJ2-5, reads EPEVTQTPSHQVTQMGQEVILRCVPISNHLYFYWYRQILGQKVEFLVSFYNNEISEKSEIFDDQFSVERPDGSNFTLKIRSTKLEDSAMYFCASIERGRETQYFGPGTRLLVL.

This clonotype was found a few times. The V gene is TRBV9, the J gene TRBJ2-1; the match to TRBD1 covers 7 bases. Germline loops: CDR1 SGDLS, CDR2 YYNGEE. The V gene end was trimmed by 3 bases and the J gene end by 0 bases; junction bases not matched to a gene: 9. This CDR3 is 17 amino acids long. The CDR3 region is CASSGQQGPFSYNEQFF. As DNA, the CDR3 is TGTGCCAGCAGCGGACAACAGGGGCCGTTCTCCTACAATGAGCAGTTCTTC.

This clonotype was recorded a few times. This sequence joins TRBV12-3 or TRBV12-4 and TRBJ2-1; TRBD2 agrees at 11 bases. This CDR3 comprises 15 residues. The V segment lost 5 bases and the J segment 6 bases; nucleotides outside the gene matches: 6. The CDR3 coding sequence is TGTGCCAGCAGTCACACTAGCGGGGGAATCAATGAGCAGTTCTTC. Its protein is CASSHTSGGINEQFF.

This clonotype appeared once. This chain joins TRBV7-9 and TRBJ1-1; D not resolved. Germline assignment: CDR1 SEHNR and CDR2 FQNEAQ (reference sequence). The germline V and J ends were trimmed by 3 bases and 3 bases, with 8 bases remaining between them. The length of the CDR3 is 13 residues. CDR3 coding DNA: TGTGCCAGCAGCTTCGGAGCGGACACTGAAGCTTTCTTT. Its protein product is CASSFGADTEAFF.

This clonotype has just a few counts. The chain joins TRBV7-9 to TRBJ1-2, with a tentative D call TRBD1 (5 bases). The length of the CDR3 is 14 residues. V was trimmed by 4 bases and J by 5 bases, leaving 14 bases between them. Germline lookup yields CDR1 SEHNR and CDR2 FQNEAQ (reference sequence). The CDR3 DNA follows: TGTGCCAGCAGCTCAGACAGCCCTAGTTATGGCTACACCTTC. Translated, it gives CASSSDSPSYGYTF.

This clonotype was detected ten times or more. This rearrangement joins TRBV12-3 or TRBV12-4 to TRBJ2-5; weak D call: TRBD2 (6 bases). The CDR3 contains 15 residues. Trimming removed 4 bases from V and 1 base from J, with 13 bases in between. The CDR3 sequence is CASSYLAGIQETQYF. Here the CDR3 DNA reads TGTGCCAGCAGTTACCTGGCGGGGATCCAAGAGACCCAGTACTTC.

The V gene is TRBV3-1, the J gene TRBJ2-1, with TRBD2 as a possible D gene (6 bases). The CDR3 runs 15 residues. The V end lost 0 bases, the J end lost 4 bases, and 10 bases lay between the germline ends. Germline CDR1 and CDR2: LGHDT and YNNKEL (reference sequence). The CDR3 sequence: CASSQDKGLYNEQFF. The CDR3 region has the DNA TGTGCCAGCAGCCAAGATAAGGGACTTTACAATGAGCAGTTCTTC.

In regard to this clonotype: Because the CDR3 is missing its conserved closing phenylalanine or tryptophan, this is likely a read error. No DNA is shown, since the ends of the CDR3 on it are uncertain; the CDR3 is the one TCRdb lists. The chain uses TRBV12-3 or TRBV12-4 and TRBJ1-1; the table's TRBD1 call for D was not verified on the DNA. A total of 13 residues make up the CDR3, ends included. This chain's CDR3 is CASSLFLDRGLSV.

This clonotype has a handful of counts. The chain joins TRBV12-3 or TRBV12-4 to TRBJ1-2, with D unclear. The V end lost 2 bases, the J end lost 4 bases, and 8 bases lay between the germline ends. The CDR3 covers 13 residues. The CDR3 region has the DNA TGTGCCAGCAGTTTAAGCGAGATCTATGGCTACACCTTC. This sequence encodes CASSLSEIYGYTF.

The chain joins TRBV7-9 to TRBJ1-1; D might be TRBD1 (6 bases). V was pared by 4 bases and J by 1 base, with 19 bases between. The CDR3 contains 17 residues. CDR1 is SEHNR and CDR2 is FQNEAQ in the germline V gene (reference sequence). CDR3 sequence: CASSSQQGLGRNTEAFF. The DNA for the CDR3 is TGTGCCAGCAGCTCGCAACAGGGTTTGGGTAGGAACACTGAAGCTTTCTTT.

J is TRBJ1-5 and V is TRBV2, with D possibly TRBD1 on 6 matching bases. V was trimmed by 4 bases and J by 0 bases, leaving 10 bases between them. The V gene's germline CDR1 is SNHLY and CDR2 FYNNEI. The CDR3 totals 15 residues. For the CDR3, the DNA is TGTGCCAGCAGTGGGACAGCTTATAGCAATCAGCCCCAGCATTTT. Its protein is CASSGTAYSNQPQHF.

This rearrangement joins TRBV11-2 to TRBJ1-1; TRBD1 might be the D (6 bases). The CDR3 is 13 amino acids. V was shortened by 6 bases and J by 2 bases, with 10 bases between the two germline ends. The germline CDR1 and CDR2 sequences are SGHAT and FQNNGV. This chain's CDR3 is CASRIQGNTEAFF. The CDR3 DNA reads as TGTGCCAGCAGGATACAGGGTAACACTGAAGCTTTCTTT.

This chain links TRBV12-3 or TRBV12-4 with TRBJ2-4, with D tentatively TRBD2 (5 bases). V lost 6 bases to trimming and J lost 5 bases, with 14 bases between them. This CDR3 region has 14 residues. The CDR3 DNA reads TGTGCCAGCAGAGCGGTTGTCGCCGAAAACATTCAGTACTTC. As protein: CASRAVVAENIQYF.

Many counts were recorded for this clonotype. This CDR3 is CATSDSTGSSYEQYF. The CDR3 region has the DNA TGTGCCACCAGTGACTCGACAGGTAGCTCCTACGAGCAGTACTTC. This sequence joins TRBV24-1 and TRBJ2-7, with D maybe TRBD1 (6 bases). This CDR3 is built from 15 residues. Germline V lookup: CDR1 KGHDR, CDR2 SFDVKD. The V gene lost 4 bases and the J gene lost 0 bases, with 12 bases spanning the gap.